One and the same sample provided the 10 T cell receptor beta chains below, sequenced in a study of vaccination effects on CD4 cells after COVID-19. No antigen has been identified for these receptors. In the ViraFEST assay, antigen-specific CD4+ clonotypes were identified by expansion after peptide-pool stimulation. With approximately 10 days of culture completed, CD4+ T cells were isolated. Nucleocapsid antibody tests were negative, and the vaccine recipients had no prior SARS-CoV-2 infection. Here immunoSEQ multiplex PCR was the method, and the copy in TCRdb shows in-frame clones only, minus some. Seen here are fewer than 30,000 clones, around 80% observed once, and the top ten hold around 30%. The material was CD4+ T cells from PBMCs cultured with SARS-CoV-2 spike peptides, obtained before COVID-19 vaccination. All receptors come from a human donor who received a COVID-19 vaccine.

V is TRBV6-6 and J is TRBJ2-5; a possible D gene is TRBD1 (5 bases). This CDR3 contains 16 residues. The germline V gene encodes CDR1 MNHNY and CDR2 SVGAGI (reference sequence). The ends were cut back, 2 bases at V and 0 bases at J, with 13 bases in the middle. The CDR3 region is CASSYHQTEYQETQYF. The DNA of the CDR3 is TGTGCCAGCAGTTACCACCAGACAGAGTACCAAGAGACCCAGTACTTC.

This clone was observed a handful of times. The CDR3 DNA is TGTGCCAGCAGCCAACCCCCGGGGGGGGGAGCTTTCTTT. Translating it yields CASSQPPGGGAFF. The V call is TRBV14, the J call TRBJ1-1; TRBD1 is a possible D gene (5 bases). Deletions cut 2 bases from V and 10 bases from J, with 14 bases between. The CDR3 runs to 13 residues. The germline CDR1 and CDR2 sequences are SGHDN and FVKESK.

The table lists this clone with a few counts. The DNA for the CDR3 is TGTGCCAGCAGCCCAGGGACAGGGCGTAATGAAAAACTGTTTTTT. Amino acids: CASSPGTGRNEKLFF. This chain joins TRBV13 and TRBJ1-4; TRBD1 agrees at 9 bases. V was pared by 5 bases and J by 4 bases, with 5 bases of the junction left unmatched. This CDR3 spans 15 amino acids. In germline, CDR1 is PRHDT, CDR2 FYEKMQ (reference sequence).

V is TRBV19 and J is TRBJ1-2; 7 bases match TRBD1. The CDR3 contains 17 residues. From germline, CDR1 is LNHDA and CDR2 SQIVND (reference sequence). Trimming cost V 5 bases and J 0 bases; bases outside gene matches: 12. The DNA of the CDR3 is TGTGCCAGTAGTCATCGACCCAGGGGGGGAGCTAACTATGGCTACACCTTC. Protein product: CASSHRPRGGANYGYTF.

Details on this clone: At one end, the junction sequence differs from germline, possibly due to a read error. V usage is TRBV6-5 and J usage is TRBJ1-1; 10 bases line up with TRBD1. CDR3 length: 10 residues. CDR1 is MNHEY, CDR2 SVGAGI, per germline. CDR3 DNA: TGTGCCAGCAGGGGGACAGGGGAGGTCTTT. This encodes CASRGTGEVF.

The chain couples TRBV2 to TRBJ1-2, with unresolved D. This CDR3 has 12 residues. V was shortened by 4 bases and J by 5 bases, with 8 bases between the two germline ends. Per germline, CDR1 SNHLY and CDR2 FYNNEI. CDR3 protein: CASSVRSYGYTF. In DNA, the CDR3 is TGTGCCAGCAGTGTACGGAGTTATGGCTACACCTTC.

The chain combines TRBV6-6 with TRBJ2-3; 16 bases agree with TRBD2. Per germline, CDR1 MNHNY and CDR2 SVGAGI (reference sequence). Trimming removed 0 bases from V and 6 bases from J; junction bases left unmatched: 0. The CDR3 runs 16 residues. The CDR3 sequence: CASSYSGLAGGDTQYF. The CDR3 region has the DNA TGTGCCAGCAGTTACTCGGGACTAGCGGGGGGGGATACGCAGTATTTT.

The rearrangement joins TRBV5-1 to TRBJ2-7, with D possibly being TRBD2 (5 bases). This CDR3 region has 15 residues. Trimming removed 0 bases at V and 2 bases at J, with 12 bases between. CDR1 is SGHRS, CDR2 YFSETQ, per germline. CDR3 coding DNA: TGCGCCAGCAGCTTGGATACGGGATTTACCTACGAGCAGTACTTC. Its translation: CASSLDTGFTYEQYF.

The V and J genes are TRBV6-5 and TRBJ2-7, with 7 bases that match TRBD1. Germline CDR1 is MNHEY and CDR2 is SVGAGI. The CDR3 is 13 amino acids. Trimming removed 10 bases from V and 7 bases from J; junction bases left unmatched: 13. The CDR3 is CATGQAGQWEQYF. The CDR3 DNA reads as TGTGCCACCGGACAGGCGGGTCAGTGGGAGCAGTACTTC.

V and J are TRBV5-6 and TRBJ1-1; no firm D call. The V end lost 0 bases, the J end lost 12 bases, and 15 bases lay between the germline ends. This CDR3 has 13 residues. Germline V lookup: CDR1 SGHDT, CDR2 YYEEEE. DNA of the CDR3: TGTGCCAGCAGCTTGGAGTCAGGTGGTAGAACTTTCTTT. It encodes CASSLESGGRTFF.